This TCR beta chain derives from a study of T cell changes during pregnancy in multiple sclerosis. The assay was immunoSEQ multiplex PCR, and TCRdb's table has in-frame clones only and misses some. Found here are 55,000 to 70,000 clones, just over 90% of them singletons; the top ten hold approximately 1.8%. Germline V gives CDR1 SGHNT, CDR2 YENEEA. The CDR3 consists of 15 residues. Trimming took 4 bases from V and 0 from J, leaving 12 bases between them. The sequences come from peripheral blood, collected after pregnancy. The J gene is TRBJ1-1, the V gene TRBV11-3; tentatively, D is TRBD1 (6 bases). The sequence derives from a female donor with multiple sclerosis, enrolled in a pregnancy study. CDR3 DNA: TGTGCCAGCAGCTCCCGACAGGTGATGAACACTGAAGCTTTCTTT. Residues: CASSSRQVMNTEAFF.